The sequence of this T cell receptor beta chain was determined in a study of cytomegalovirus exposure and HLA in healthy donors. Study-level information: Inside one of the first data releases sat around 86 million unique TCRs taken from HLA-typed donors.

The study ran its PCR with 60 Vbeta and 13 Jbeta primers. The assay was immunoSEQ multiplex PCR, and TCRdb's table has in-frame clones only and misses some. The table includes about 160,000 clones, 80% detected once. Germline V gives CDR1 GTSNPN, CDR2 SVGIG (reference sequence). The CDR3 totals 13 residues. Trimming pared 6 bases from V and 3 bases from J, leaving 14 bases between. The chain employs TRBV30 and TRBJ1-1; a weak D match, TRBD1 (5 bases). Source material: PBMCs. The TCR originated in a man aged 25-40 years in good health and CMV-seronegative. The CDR3 loop is CACPGLPYTEAFF. DNA for the CDR3: TGTGCCTGCCCGGGACTGCCTTACACTGAAGCTTTCTTT.